This T cell receptor beta chain stems from a study of shared clonotypes between healthy human individuals. Study details: Samples came from two female and a few male donors aged 18 to 49.

Findings and caveats of the study: The expectation was that sequencing depth would affect clonotype sharing among donors.

Each sorted subset replicate got 200 ng genomic DNA, 25,000 to 35,000 genomes. The data were produced by immunoSEQ multiplex PCR, yet TCRdb's version contains in-frame clones alone and is incomplete. In the table there are about 380,000 clones, about 96% of which are singletons. CD45RO+ cells were combined with CCR7-negative CD45RA+ TemRA cells to form CD8 memory. The V end was cut by 5 bases, the J end by 3 bases, with 5 bases between. The CDR3 loop spans 12 amino acids. Germline V gives CDR1 SEHNR, CDR2 FQNEAQ (reference sequence). Points on this clone: Its target is unknown. Other DNA sequences in this sample translate to the same CDR3.

The sequenced material came from memory CD8+ T cells sorted from blood. Documented subset: CD45RO+ cells pooled with CCR7-negative TemRA cells. The V call is TRBV7-9, the J call TRBJ1-5; D is ambiguous. The sequence was collected from a man aged 30-40 years in good health. The CDR3 sequence is CASSPDNQPQHF. CDR3 bases: TGTGCCAGCAGCCCCGACAATCAGCCCCAGCATTTT. Supplemented by reference TRBV7-9 and TRBJ1-5, the full variable domain reads DTGVSQNPRHKITKRGQNVTFRCDPISEHNRLYWYRQTLGQGPEFLTYFQNEAQLEKSRLLSDRFSAERPKGSFSTLEIQRTEQGDSAMYLCASSPDNQPQHFGDGTRLSIL.